These T cell receptor beta chains were read from a single sample in a study of cytomegalovirus exposure and HLA in healthy donors. The assay was immunoSEQ multiplex PCR, and TCRdb's table has in-frame clones only and misses some. The sample lists nearly 80,000 clones, approximately 94% occurring once. The specimen sequenced was PBMCs. These receptors all stem from a woman aged 25 to 39 in good health and CMV-seronegative. The CDR3 runs from the conserved cysteine through the conserved F or W. The order of the fields is V gene, clone size, D gene, J gene, CDR3 protein, CDR3 DNA. The D gene is left open where the match is weak. The size of a clone is reported for some rows only, either as once, few or many, or as a class for expanded clones.

>TRBV5-1|NA|NA|TRBJ2-5
CASSLAGGGRETQYF
TGCGCCAGCAGCTTGGCCGGTGGGGGCAGGGAGACCCAGTACTTC
>TRBV6-1|NA|TRBD1|TRBJ1-2
CASSEAGQGPYGYTF
TGTGCCAGCAGTGAAGCGGGACAGGGACCTTATGGCTACACCTTC
>TRBV11-3|NA|TRBD1|TRBJ2-5
CASSSGRPGQGVTQYF
TGTGCCAGCAGCTCAGGACGGCCGGGACAGGGGGTGACCCAGTACTTC
>TRBV5-8|NA|NA|TRBJ2-7
CASREDTSYEQYF
TGTGCCAGCAGAGAGGACACTTCCTACGAGCAGTACTTC
>TRBV4-2|NA|TRBD1|TRBJ1-2
CASSQPDRDYGYTF
TGTGCCAGCAGCCAGCCGGACAGGGACTATGGCTACACCTTC
>TRBV14|few|NA|TRBJ2-3
CASSPGDFVTDTQYF
TGTGCCAGCAGTCCGGGGGACTTCGTCACAGATACGCAGTATTTT
>TRBV6-1|NA|NA|TRBJ1-5
CASSALPGGGQPQHF
TGTGCCAGCAGCGCCCTCCCGGGGGGAGGTCAGCCCCAGCATTTT
>TRBV7-9|NA|TRBD1|TRBJ2-3
CASSLPWTGVRTQYF
TGTGCCAGCAGCTTACCCTGGACAGGGGTCCGTACGCAGTATTTT
>TRBV30|NA|NA|TRBJ2-1
CAWSAGVAYNEQFF
TGTGCCTGGAGTGCGGGAGTAGCCTACAATGAGCAGTTCTTC
>TRBV9|NA|TRBD2|TRBJ2-1
CASSLAGLRDYNEQFF
TGTGCCAGCAGCCTAGCGGGTTTGAGGGACTACAATGAGCAGTTCTTC
>TRBV6-5|NA|NA|TRBJ2-2
CASSPTGANTGELFF
TGTGCCAGCAGCCCGACGGGGGCGAACACCGGGGAGCTGTTTTTT
>TRBV7-9|once|TRBD1|TRBJ1-4
CASSTTGPANEKLFF
TGTGCCAGCAGCACGACAGGGCCGGCTAATGAAAAACTGTTTTTT
>TRBV4-1|NA|NA|TRBJ1-5
CASSQEGTSNQPQHF
TGCGCCAGCAGCCAAGAGGGGACAAGCAATCAGCCCCAGCATTTT